The TCR beta chain under discussion was sequenced for a study of metastatic and nonmetastatic thyroid tumors. Study-level background: Both malignant and benign thyroid patients supplied peripheral blood and tumor or nodule tissue samples, across which the repertoires of these patients were then compared.

Nobody among the patients had been given any treatment before thyroid surgery. Regarding this clone: The antigen remains undetermined.

Regarding the study as a whole: Significantly greater TCR beta diversity was reportedly found in malignant thyroid tumors than in benign nodules (in blood and tumor).

Source study methods: CDR3 was compared across clinicopathological groups, and the resulting differences were used to build a distant-metastasis classifier for papillary thyroid cancer. MiXCR was used by TCRdb to re-call the PCR reads. These V and J calls rely on TCRdb rather than the paper's analysis. This table holds approximately 4,200 clones, 35% to 40% found once. Trimming pared 7 bases from V and 1 base from J, leaving 4 bases between. Germline V CDR1 and CDR2: MNHNS, SASEGT. The CDR3 totals 12 residues. This sequence originates from a male donor with papillary thyroid cancer or a benign thyroid nodule (not recorded which). Some clones in this sample may be carry-over from other donors' samples. The J gene is TRBJ2-2, the V gene TRBV6-1; D gene uncertain. The sample taken for sequencing was tumor tissue. CDR3 amino acids: CASNKNTGELFF. The CDR3 bases are TGTGCCAGCAACAAGAACACCGGGGAGCTGTTTTTT.